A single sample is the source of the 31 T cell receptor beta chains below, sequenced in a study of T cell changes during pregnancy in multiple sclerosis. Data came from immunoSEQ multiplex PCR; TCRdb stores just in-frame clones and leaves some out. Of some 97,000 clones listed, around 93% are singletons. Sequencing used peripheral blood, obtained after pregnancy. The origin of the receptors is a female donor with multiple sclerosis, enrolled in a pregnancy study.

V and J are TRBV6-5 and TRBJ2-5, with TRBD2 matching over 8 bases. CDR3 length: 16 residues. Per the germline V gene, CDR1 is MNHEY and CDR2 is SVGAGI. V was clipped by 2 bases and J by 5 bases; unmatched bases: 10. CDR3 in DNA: TGTGCCAGCAGTTACGCGACTAGCGCCGCCCGGGAGACCCAGTACTTC. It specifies CASSYATSAARETQYF.

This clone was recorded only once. CDR3 amino acids: CASSREAARTDTQYF. CDR3 nucleotides: TGTGCCAGTAGTCGAGAAGCGGCACGCACAGATACGCAGTATTTT. This chain joins TRBV19 and TRBJ2-3; TRBD2 is a possible D gene (5 bases). Germline V gene sequence: CDR1 LNHDA, CDR2 SQIVND (reference sequence). Deletions cut 5 bases from V and 1 base from J, with 13 bases between. This CDR3 region has 15 residues.

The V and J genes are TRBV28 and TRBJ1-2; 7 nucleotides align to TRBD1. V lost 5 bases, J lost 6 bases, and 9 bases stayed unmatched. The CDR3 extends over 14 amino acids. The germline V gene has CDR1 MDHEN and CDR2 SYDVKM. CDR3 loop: CASSPETGRHGYTF. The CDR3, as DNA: TGTGCCAGCAGTCCGGAGACAGGGCGGCATGGCTACACCTTC.

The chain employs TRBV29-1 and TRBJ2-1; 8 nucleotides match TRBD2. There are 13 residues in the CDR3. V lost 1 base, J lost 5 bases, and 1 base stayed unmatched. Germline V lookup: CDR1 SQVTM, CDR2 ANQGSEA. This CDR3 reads CSVEASGHNEQFF. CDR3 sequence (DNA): TGCAGCGTTGAAGCTAGCGGGCACAATGAGCAGTTCTTC.

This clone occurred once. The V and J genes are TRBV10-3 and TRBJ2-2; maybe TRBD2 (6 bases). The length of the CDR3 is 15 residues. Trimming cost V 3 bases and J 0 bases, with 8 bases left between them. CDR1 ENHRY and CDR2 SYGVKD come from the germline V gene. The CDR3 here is CAISDGTANTGELFF. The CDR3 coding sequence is TGTGCCATCAGTGATGGGACTGCGAACACCGGGGAGCTGTTTTTT.

CDR3 DNA sequence: TGTGCCAGTAGATTCCTCGGGACAGGACCGGGAAAACTGTTTTTT. This sequence encodes CASRFLGTGPGKLFF. J is TRBJ1-4 and V is TRBV19, with 8 bases lining up with TRBD1. The trim removed 6 bases at V and 10 bases at J, leaving 13 bases unmatched. The CDR3 is made up of 15 amino acids. Germline V gives CDR1 LNHDA, CDR2 SQIVND (reference sequence).

The CDR3 DNA sequence: TGTGCCAGCAGCTTAGTAAGAGGCGGATACCTAGCCTCCTACGAGCAGTACTTC. This encodes CASSLVRGGYLASYEQYF. The chain joins TRBV11-3 to TRBJ2-7; D is possibly TRBD2 (5 bases). V shed 1 base and J shed 0 bases, with 19 bases lying between them. The germline V gene has CDR1 SGHNT and CDR2 YENEEA. CDR3 length equals 18 residues. Filled out from reference TRBV11-3 and TRBJ2-7, the complete variable domain reads EAGVVQSPRYKIIEKKQPVAFWCNPISGHNTLYWYLQNLGQGPELLIRYENEEAVDDSQLPKDRFSAERLKGVDSTLKIQPAELGDSAVYLCASSLVRGGYLASYEQYFGPGTRLTVT.

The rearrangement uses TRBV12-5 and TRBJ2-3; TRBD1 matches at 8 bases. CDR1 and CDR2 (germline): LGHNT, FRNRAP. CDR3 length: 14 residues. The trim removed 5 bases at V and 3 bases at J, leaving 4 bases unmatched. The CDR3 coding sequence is TGTGCTAGTGGTAAGGGACAGGTGACAGATACGCAGTATTTT. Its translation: CASGKGQVTDTQYF.

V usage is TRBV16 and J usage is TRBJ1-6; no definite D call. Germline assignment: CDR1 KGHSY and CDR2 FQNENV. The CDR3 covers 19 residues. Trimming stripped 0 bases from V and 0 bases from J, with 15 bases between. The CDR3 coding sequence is TGTGCCAGCAGCCAATCGGCCCCGAGGCGGAGCTCCTATAATTCACCCCTCCACTTT. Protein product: CASSQSAPRRSSYNSPLHF.

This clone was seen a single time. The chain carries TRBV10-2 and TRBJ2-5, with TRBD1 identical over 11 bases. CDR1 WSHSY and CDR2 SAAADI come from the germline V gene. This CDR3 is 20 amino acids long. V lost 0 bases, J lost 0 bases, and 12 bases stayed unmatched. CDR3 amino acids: CASSESGQGALWKYQETQYF. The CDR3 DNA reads TGCGCCAGCAGTGAGTCAGGACAGGGGGCTCTCTGGAAGTACCAAGAGACCCAGTACTTC.

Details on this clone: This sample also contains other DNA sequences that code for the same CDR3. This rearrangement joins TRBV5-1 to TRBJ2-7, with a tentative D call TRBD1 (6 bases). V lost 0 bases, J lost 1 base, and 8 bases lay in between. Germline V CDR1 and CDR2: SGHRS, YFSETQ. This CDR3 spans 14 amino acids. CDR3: CASSLGDTSYEQYF. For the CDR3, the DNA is TGCGCCAGCAGCTTGGGGGACACATCCTACGAGCAGTACTTC.

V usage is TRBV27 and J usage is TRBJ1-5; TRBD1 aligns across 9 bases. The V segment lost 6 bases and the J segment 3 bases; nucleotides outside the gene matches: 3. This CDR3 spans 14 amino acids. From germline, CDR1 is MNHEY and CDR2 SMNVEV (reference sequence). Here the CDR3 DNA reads TGTGCCAGCAGCAGGACAGGGGTCAATCAGCCCCAGCATTTT. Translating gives CASSRTGVNQPQHF.

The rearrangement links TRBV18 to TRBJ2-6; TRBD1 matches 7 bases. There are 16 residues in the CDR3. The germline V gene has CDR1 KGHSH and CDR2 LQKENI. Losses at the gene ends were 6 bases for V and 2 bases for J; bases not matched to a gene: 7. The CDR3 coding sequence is TGTGCCAGCTCGTCACAGGGGTCACCTGGGGCCAACGTCCTGACTTTC. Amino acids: CASSSQGSPGANVLTF.

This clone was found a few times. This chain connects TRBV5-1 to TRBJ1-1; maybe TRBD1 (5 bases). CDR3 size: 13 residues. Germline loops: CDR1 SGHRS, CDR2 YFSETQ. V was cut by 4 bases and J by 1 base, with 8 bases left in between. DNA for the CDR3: TGCGCCAGCAGCCCGACAGCGAACACTGAAGCTTTCTTT. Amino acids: CASSPTANTEAFF.

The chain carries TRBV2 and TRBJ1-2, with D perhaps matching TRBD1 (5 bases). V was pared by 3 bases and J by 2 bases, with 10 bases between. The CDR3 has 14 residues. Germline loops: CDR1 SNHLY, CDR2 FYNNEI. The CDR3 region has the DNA TGTGCCAGCAGTGAGTGGGGCGGCAACTATGGCTACACCTTC. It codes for CASSEWGGNYGYTF.

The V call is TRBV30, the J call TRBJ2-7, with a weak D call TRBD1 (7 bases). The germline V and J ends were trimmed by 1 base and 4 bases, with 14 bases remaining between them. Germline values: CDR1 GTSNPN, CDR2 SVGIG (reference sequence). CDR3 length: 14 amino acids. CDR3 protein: CAWSGRQGGYEQYF. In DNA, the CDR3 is TGTGCCTGGAGTGGGCGGCAGGGGGGATACGAGCAGTACTTC.

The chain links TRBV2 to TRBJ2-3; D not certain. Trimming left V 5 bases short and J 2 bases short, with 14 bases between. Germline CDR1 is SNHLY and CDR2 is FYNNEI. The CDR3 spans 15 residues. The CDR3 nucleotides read TGTGCCAGCAGTCCAGGTGCCGATTCCACAGATACGCAGTATTTT. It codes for CASSPGADSTDTQYF.

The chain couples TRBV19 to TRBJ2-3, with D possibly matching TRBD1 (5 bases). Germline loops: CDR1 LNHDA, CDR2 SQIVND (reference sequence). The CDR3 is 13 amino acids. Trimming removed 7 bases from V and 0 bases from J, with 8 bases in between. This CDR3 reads CASTGSSTDTQYF. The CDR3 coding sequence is TGTGCCAGTACAGGGTCTAGCACAGATACGCAGTATTTT.

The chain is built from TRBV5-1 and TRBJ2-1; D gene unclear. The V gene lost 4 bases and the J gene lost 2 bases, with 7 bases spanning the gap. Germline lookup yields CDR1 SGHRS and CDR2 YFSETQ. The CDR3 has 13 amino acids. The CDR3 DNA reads TGCGCCAGCAGCACCTCGGCCTACAATGAGCAGTTCTTC. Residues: CASSTSAYNEQFF.

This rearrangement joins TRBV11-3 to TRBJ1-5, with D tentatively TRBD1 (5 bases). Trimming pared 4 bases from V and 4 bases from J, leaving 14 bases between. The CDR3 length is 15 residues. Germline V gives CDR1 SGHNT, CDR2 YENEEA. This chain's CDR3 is CASSSGGGGNQPQHF. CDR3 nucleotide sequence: TGTGCCAGCAGCTCCGGGGGGGGAGGGAATCAGCCCCAGCATTTT.

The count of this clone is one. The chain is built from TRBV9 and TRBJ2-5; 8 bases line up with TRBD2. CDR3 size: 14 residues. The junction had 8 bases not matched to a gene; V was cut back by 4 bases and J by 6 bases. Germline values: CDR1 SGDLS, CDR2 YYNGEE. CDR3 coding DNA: TGTGCCAGCAGCACCGGCGGGGGGAAGCAGACCCAGTACTTC. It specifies CASSTGGGKQTQYF.

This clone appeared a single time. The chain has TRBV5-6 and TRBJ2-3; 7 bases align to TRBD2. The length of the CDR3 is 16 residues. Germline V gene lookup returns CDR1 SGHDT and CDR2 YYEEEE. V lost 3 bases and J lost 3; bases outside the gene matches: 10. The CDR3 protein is CASSWGVVSGTDTQYF. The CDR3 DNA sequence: TGTGCCAGCAGCTGGGGGGTAGTTAGCGGGACAGATACGCAGTATTTT.

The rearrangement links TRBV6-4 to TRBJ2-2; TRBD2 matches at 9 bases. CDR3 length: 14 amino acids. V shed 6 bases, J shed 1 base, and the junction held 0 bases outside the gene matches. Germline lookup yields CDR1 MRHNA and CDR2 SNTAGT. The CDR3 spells CASRAGGNTGELFF. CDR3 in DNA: TGTGCCAGCAGAGCGGGGGGGAACACCGGGGAGCTGTTTTTT.

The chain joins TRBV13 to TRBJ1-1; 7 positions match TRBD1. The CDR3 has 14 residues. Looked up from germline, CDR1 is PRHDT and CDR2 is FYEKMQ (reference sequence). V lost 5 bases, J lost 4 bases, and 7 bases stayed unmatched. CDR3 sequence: CASSPRQGRTEAFF. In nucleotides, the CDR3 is TGTGCCAGCAGCCCCCGACAGGGCCGCACTGAAGCTTTCTTT.

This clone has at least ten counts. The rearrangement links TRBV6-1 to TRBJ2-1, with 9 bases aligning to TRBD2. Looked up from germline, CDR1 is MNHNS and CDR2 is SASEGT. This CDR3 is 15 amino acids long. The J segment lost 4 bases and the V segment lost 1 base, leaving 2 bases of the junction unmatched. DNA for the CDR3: TGTGCCAGCAGTGAAGAGGCGGGAGGGTACAATGAGCAGTTCTTC. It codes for CASSEEAGGYNEQFF.

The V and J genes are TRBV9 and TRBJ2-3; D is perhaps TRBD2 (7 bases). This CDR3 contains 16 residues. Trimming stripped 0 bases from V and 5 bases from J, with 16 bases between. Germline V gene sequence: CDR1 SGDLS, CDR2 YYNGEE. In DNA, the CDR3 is TGTGCCAGCAGCGTAGAGGGGGGGCGAAAAAGAGATACGCAGTATTTT. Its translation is CASSVEGGRKRDTQYF.

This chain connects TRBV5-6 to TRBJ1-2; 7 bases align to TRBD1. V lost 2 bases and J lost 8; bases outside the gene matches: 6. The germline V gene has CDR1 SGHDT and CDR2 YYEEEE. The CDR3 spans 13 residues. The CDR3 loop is CASSLQGPRGYTF. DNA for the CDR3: TGTGCCAGCAGCTTACAGGGGCCTCGGGGCTACACCTTC. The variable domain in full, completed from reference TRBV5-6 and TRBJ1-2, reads DAGVTQSPTHLIKTRGQQVTLRCSPKSGHDTVSWYQQALGQGPQFIFQYYEEEERQRGNFPDRFSGHQFPNYSSELNVNALLLGDSALYLCASSLQGPRGYTFGSGTRLTVV.

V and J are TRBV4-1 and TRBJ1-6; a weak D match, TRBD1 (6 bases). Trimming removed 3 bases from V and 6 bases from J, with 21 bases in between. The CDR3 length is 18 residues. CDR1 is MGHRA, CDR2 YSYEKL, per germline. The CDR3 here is CASSHPPARGWLNSPLHF. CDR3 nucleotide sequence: TGCGCCAGCAGCCATCCCCCAGCCAGGGGATGGCTTAATTCACCCCTCCACTTT.

CDR3 sequence reads: CASLEDMNTEAFF. As DNA, the CDR3 is TGTGCCAGTCTCGAAGACATGAACACTGAAGCTTTCTTT. This chain connects TRBV19 to TRBJ1-1; D ambiguous. Trimming removed 8 bases from V and 0 bases from J, with 10 bases in between. Germline lookup yields CDR1 LNHDA and CDR2 SQIVND (reference sequence). This CDR3 has 13 amino acids.

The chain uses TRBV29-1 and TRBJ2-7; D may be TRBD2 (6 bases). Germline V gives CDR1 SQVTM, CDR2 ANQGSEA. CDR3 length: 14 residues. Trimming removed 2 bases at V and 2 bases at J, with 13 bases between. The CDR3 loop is CSVEFGTWTYEQYF. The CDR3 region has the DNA TGCAGCGTTGAATTTGGGACTTGGACCTACGAGCAGTACTTC.

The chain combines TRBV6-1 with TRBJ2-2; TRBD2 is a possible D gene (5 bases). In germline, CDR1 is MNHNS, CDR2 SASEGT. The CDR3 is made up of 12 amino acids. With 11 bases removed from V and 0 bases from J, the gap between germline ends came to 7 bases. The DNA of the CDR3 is TGTGCCTGGGGAGCGAACACCGGGGAGCTGTTTTTT. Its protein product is CAWGANTGELFF.